The sequence of this T cell receptor beta chain was determined in a study of blood T cell repertoires in COVID-19. Germline V gene data show CDR1 as SGHKS and CDR2 as YYEKEE (reference sequence). This CDR3 is built from 15 residues. The V and J ends lost 1 base and 2 bases respectively, with 13 bases between them. The protocol was immunoSEQ multiplex PCR, while the TCRdb copy is restricted to in-frame clones and leaves out a portion. Here the sample spans under 170,000 clones, 84% being singletons. The specimen was peripheral blood. This clonotype was sampled from a man between 65 and 85 years old with acute or convalescent COVID-19. The chain links TRBV5-5 to TRBJ2-7; maybe TRBD1 (6 bases). The CDR3 nucleotides read TGTGCCAGCAGCTTGACTGGGACACTACCCTACGAGCAGTACTTC. The encoded protein is CASSLTGTLPYEQYF.